The sequence of this TCR beta chain was determined in a study of T cell responses to AZD1222 COVID-19 vaccine. Study-wide findings and caveats: White British ancestry dominated among donors, who included more females, and clonal diversity was possibly underestimated. Across spike, vaccine-associated CD4 TCRs were found, dominant at 160-218 and 743-854. Repertoires were obtained solely post-peak T cell response. Spike-specific TCR depth and breadth grew after two AZD1222 doses.

This clone was found a few times. Its antigen is currently unknown. The repertoire was sequenced with immunoSEQ multiplex PCR; TCRdb's copy has only in-frame clones and lacks some. The sample yields approximately 110,000 clones, 70% to 90% seen once. The CDR3 extends over 14 amino acids. Germline V gene lookup returns CDR1 MDHEN and CDR2 SYDVKM. Unmatched junction bases numbered 6, after V lost 4 bases and J lost 5 bases. Sequencing was performed on peripheral blood, taken 28 days after the second AZD1222 dose. The chain is built from TRBV28 and TRBJ2-7, with 9 bases lining up with TRBD1. The TCR comes from an adult who received the AZD1222 COVID-19 vaccine. The CDR3 DNA sequence: TGTGCCAGCAGTTCATCCGGGACAGGGAACGAGCAGTACTTC. Residues: CASSSSGTGNEQYF. The full variable domain, rest sourced from reference TRBV28 and TRBJ2-7, is DVKVTQSSRYLVKRTGEKVFLECVQDMDHENMFWYRQDPGLGLRLIYFSYDVKMKEKGDIPEGYSVSREKKERFSLILESASTNQTSMYLCASSSSGTGNEQYFGPGTRLTVT.